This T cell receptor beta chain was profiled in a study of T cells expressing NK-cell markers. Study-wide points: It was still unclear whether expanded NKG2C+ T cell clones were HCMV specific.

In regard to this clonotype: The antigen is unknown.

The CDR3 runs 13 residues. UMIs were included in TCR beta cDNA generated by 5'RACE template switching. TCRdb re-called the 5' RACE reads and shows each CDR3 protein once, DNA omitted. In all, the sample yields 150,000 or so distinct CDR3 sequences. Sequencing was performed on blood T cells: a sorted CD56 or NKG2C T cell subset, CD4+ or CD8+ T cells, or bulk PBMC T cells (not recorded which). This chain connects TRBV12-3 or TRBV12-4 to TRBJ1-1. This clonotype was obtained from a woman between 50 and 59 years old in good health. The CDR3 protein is CASRYSGNTEAFF.